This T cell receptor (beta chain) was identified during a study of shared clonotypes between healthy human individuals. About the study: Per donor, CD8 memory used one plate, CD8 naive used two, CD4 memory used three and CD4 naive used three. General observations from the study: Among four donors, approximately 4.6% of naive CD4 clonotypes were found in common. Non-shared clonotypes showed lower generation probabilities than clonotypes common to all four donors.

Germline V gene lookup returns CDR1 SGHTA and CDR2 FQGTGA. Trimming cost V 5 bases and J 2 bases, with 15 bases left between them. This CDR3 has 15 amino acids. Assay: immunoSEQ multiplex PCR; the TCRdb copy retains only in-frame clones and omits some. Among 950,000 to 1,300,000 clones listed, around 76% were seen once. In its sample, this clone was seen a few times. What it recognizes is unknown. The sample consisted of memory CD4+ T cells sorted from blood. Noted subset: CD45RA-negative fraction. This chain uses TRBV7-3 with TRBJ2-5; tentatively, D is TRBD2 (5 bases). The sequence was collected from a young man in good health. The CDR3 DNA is TGTGCCAGCAGCCCTAACGGGGAGCCTCAAGAGACCCAGTACTTC. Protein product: CASSPNGEPQETQYF. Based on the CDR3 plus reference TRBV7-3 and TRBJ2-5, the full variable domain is GAGVSQTPSNKVTEKGKYVELRCDPISGHTALYWYRQSLGQGPEFLIYFQGTGAADDSGLPNDRFFAVRPEGSVSTLKIQRTERGDSAVYLCASSPNGEPQETQYFGPGTRLLVL.